Following are 30 T cell receptor beta chains from one sample sequenced in a study of blood T cell repertoires in COVID-19. Using immunoSEQ multiplex PCR, the repertoire was profiled, and TCRdb retains in-frame clones only, with some absent. The sample has 210,000 or so clones; around 92% are singletons. Input material: peripheral blood. These receptor sequences come from a man aged 30 to 45 with acute or convalescent COVID-19.

V usage is TRBV29-1 and J usage is TRBJ2-1; 10 bases are a match to TRBD1. This CDR3 is 12 amino acids long. The trim removed 6 bases at V and 6 bases at J, leaving 2 bases unmatched. Germline values: CDR1 SQVTM, CDR2 ANQGSEA. The CDR3: CSVGTGVNEQFF. The CDR3 nucleotides are TGCAGCGTGGGGACAGGGGTCAATGAGCAGTTCTTC.

The rearrangement joins TRBV10-1 to TRBJ2-5, with a weak D call TRBD1 (5 bases). Deletions cut 3 bases from V and 2 bases from J, with 10 bases between. Germline V lookup: CDR1 WNHNN, CDR2 SYGVQD (reference sequence). CDR3 length: 14 residues. This CDR3 is CASSEGGAQETQYF. The DNA of the CDR3 is TGCGCCAGCAGTGAAGGTGGGGCGCAAGAGACCCAGTACTTC.

CDR3 coding DNA: TGTGCCAGCAGCTCCGGGACTAGCGGGACAGATACGCAGTATTTT. This gives the protein CASSSGTSGTDTQYF. The chain links TRBV9 to TRBJ2-3; TRBD2 matches at 12 bases. V was clipped by 4 bases and J by 3 bases; unmatched bases: 3. The CDR3 contains 15 residues. In germline, CDR1 is SGDLS, CDR2 YYNGEE.

This clone has a handful of counts. This chain connects TRBV19 to TRBJ1-1; D gene uncertain. The ends were cut back, 1 base at V and 1 base at J, with 4 bases in the middle. Germline CDR1 is LNHDA and CDR2 is SQIVND (reference sequence). The CDR3 is made up of 13 amino acids. CDR3 region: CASSIARNTEAFF. The CDR3 bases are TGTGCCAGTAGTATAGCCAGGAACACTGAAGCTTTCTTT.

CDR3 in DNA: TGTGCCAGCAGTTACGGTCGGGGATCTGGAAACACCATATATTTT. Its protein is CASSYGRGSGNTIYF. The genes are TRBV6-5 and TRBJ1-3; D is uncertain. The germline V gene encodes CDR1 MNHEY and CDR2 SVGAGI. Trimming removed 2 bases at V and 1 base at J, with 9 bases between. The length of the CDR3 is 15 residues.

V and J are TRBV5-1 and TRBJ2-1; 9 bases are a match to TRBD1. Germline trimming cut 0 bases from V and 7 bases from J; bases unmatched to any gene: 11. The germline gives CDR1 SGHRS, CDR2 YFSETQ. The length of the CDR3 is 17 residues. CDR3 sequence (DNA): TGCGCCAGCAGCTTGGCCGGGACAGGGTTTAGTCAGAATGAGCAGTTCTTC. This sequence encodes CASSLAGTGFSQNEQFF.

This clone was recorded only once. The chain joins TRBV3-1 (or the pseudogene TRBV3-2) to TRBJ1-4; D is ambiguous. Trimming removed 10 bases from V and 1 base from J, with 4 bases in between. The V gene's germline CDR1 is LGHDT and CDR2 YNNKEL (reference sequence). This CDR3 contains 11 residues. This chain's CDR3 is CATETNEKLFF. CDR3 sequence (DNA): TGTGCCACAGAAACTAATGAAAAACTGTTTTTT.

The J gene is TRBJ1-1, the V gene TRBV7-9, with D possibly matching TRBD1 (6 bases). V dropped 5 bases and J dropped 1 base, with 17 bases sitting between them. Germline CDR1 is SEHNR and CDR2 is FQNEAQ (reference sequence). This CDR3 comprises 16 residues. In nucleotides, the CDR3 is TGTGCCAGCAGCCCCCAGAGAACAGGGACGAACACTGAAGCTTTCTTT. Its protein product is CASSPQRTGTNTEAFF.

The gene calls are TRBV6-1 and TRBJ2-7; the match to TRBD1 covers 10 bases. This CDR3 comprises 18 residues. With V trimmed by 2 bases and J by 1 base, 11 bases remained unmatched. The germline V gene encodes CDR1 MNHNS and CDR2 SASEGT. The CDR3 region has the DNA TGTGCCAGCAGTGAATACACTTATGGACAGGGGGATTCCTACGAGCAGTACTTC. This sequence encodes CASSEYTYGQGDSYEQYF.

The J gene is TRBJ1-1, the V gene TRBV2, with 8 bases identical to TRBD1. Germline V gives CDR1 SNHLY, CDR2 FYNNEI. The CDR3 totals 15 residues. V lost 5 bases and J lost 1; bases outside the gene matches: 6. In DNA form, the CDR3 reads TGTGCCAGCAGTCCTTGGGGGACAGGGAACACTGAAGCTTTCTTT. Its protein is CASSPWGTGNTEAFF.

The chain combines TRBV9 with TRBJ2-7; TRBD1 might be the D (6 bases). CDR1 SGDLS and CDR2 YYNGEE come from the germline V gene. Trimming pared 4 bases from V and 2 bases from J, leaving 10 bases between. CDR3 length: 13 amino acids. The CDR3 here is CASSPRGTYEQYF. The CDR3 DNA follows: TGTGCCAGCAGCCCCAGGGGCACCTACGAGCAGTACTTC.

This clone was counted a single time. The chain joins TRBV3-1 (or the pseudogene TRBV3-2) to TRBJ2-1; TRBD1 matches at 7 bases. The V and J ends lost 4 bases and 7 bases, in that order; junction bases with no gene match: 7. The V gene's germline CDR1 is LGHDT and CDR2 YNNKEL (reference sequence). This CDR3 region has 14 residues. As DNA, the CDR3 is TGTGCCAGCAGCCGTTTCAGGGGGATTAATGAGCAGTTCTTC. It yields the protein CASSRFRGINEQFF.

The chain links TRBV7-9 to TRBJ1-1, with a possible D match to TRBD1 (5 bases). Germline V gene lookup returns CDR1 SEHNR and CDR2 FQNEAQ (reference sequence). V shed 5 bases and J shed 1 base, with 11 bases lying between them. The CDR3 is made up of 14 amino acids. DNA for the CDR3: TGTGCCAGCAGCCCAGGGTGGGGGAACACTGAAGCTTTCTTT. The encoded protein is CASSPGWGNTEAFF. The full variable domain, in which reference TRBV7-9 and TRBJ1-1 provide the parts outside the CDR3, is DTGVSQNPRHKITKRGQNVTFRCDPISEHNRLYWYRQTLGQGPEFLTYFQNEAQLEKSRLLSDRFSAERPKGSFSTLEIQRTEQGDSAMYLCASSPGWGNTEAFFGQGTRLTVV.

The chain links TRBV5-1 to TRBJ2-1, with D possibly matching TRBD2 (6 bases). The CDR3 is 14 amino acids. V lost 3 bases, J lost 6 bases, and 13 bases lay in between. Germline CDR1 reads SGHRS; CDR2 reads YFSETQ. The CDR3 sequence: CASSSSDTFNEQFF. In DNA form, the CDR3 reads TGCGCCAGCAGCTCTAGCGACACGTTCAATGAGCAGTTCTTC.

The CDR3 reads CASSPTTGVVDTQYF. The CDR3 region has the DNA TGTGCCAGCAGTCCAACGACAGGGGTGGTAGATACGCAGTATTTT. The chain joins TRBV28 to TRBJ2-3; 8 bases fit TRBD1. Germline V gives CDR1 MDHEN, CDR2 SYDVKM. V shed 5 bases, J shed 5 bases, and the junction held 9 bases outside the gene matches. This CDR3 region has 15 residues.

This clone has a handful of counts. This sequence joins TRBV11-2 and TRBJ2-1; D might be TRBD1 (6 bases). This CDR3 spans 13 amino acids. From germline, CDR1 is SGHAT and CDR2 FQNNGV. The V and J ends lost 5 bases and 4 bases respectively, with 9 bases between them. The CDR3 spells CASSATGYNEQFF. DNA of the CDR3: TGTGCCAGCAGCGCCACAGGGTACAATGAGCAGTTCTTC.

The chain employs TRBV5-1 and TRBJ2-7; the match to TRBD2 covers 11 bases. V lost 4 bases and J lost 8; bases outside the gene matches: 17. Looked up from germline, CDR1 is SGHRS and CDR2 is YFSETQ. The CDR3 totals 17 residues. The CDR3 here is CASSPRVGSGRGDKQYF. Written as DNA, the CDR3 is TGCGCCAGCAGCCCACGGGTGGGTAGCGGGAGGGGCGACAAGCAGTACTTC.

The chain combines TRBV18 with TRBJ1-3, with 9 bases aligning to TRBD1. The germline V gene has CDR1 KGHSH and CDR2 LQKENI. The length of the CDR3 is 16 residues. Losses at the gene ends were 4 bases for V and 4 bases for J; bases not matched to a gene: 8. CDR3 sequence (DNA): TGTGCCAGCTCACGGGACAGGGAATCGTCCGGAAACACCATATATTTT. Protein product: CASSRDRESSGNTIYF.

The chain couples TRBV4-1 to TRBJ1-5, with 7 bases identical to TRBD1. This CDR3 is 16 amino acids long. Germline trimming cut 0 bases from V and 3 bases from J; bases unmatched to any gene: 5. The germline V gene has CDR1 MGHRA and CDR2 YSYEKL. The CDR3 DNA sequence: TGCGCCAGCAGCCAAGAACAGGGGCGGTCCAATCAGCCCCAGCATTTT. Amino acid sequence: CASSQEQGRSNQPQHF.

This chain uses TRBV27 with TRBJ1-4; TRBD1 might be the D (5 bases). CDR1 and CDR2 from the germline V gene are MNHEY and SMNVEV (reference sequence). Trimming left V 4 bases short and J 3 bases short, with 9 bases between. This CDR3 has 14 amino acids. CDR3 sequence (DNA): TGTGCCAGCAGTTGGGGGGGAGCTAATGAAAAACTGTTTTTT. It codes for CASSWGGANEKLFF.

The chain combines TRBV19 with TRBJ2-3; 9 positions match TRBD2. J lost 10 bases, V lost 7 bases, and 15 bases had no gene match. Germline V lookup: CDR1 LNHDA, CDR2 SQIVND (reference sequence). This CDR3 has 15 residues. In DNA, the CDR3 is TGTGCCAGTACCAAAGGGTTTAGCGGGGGAACGGCGCAGTATTTT. This translates into CASTKGFSGGTAQYF.

CDR3 protein: CASSPQDSGNTIYF. The CDR3 coding sequence is TGTGCCAGCTCACCCCAGGACTCTGGAAACACCATATATTTT. The chain has TRBV18 and TRBJ1-3; D gene unclear. This CDR3 region has 14 residues. Germline CDR1 reads KGHSH; CDR2 reads LQKENI. The V end lost 3 bases, the J end lost 0 bases, and 6 bases lay between the germline ends.

The chain joins TRBV7-6 to TRBJ2-2; maybe TRBD1 (6 bases). The V gene lost 3 bases and the J gene lost 2 bases, with 10 bases spanning the gap. This CDR3 has 15 residues. Germline CDR1 SGHVS, CDR2 FNYEAQ. In nucleotides, the CDR3 is TGTGCCAGCAGCTTTACCAGGGGAAACACCGGGGAGCTGTTTTTT. Translation gives CASSFTRGNTGELFF.

This rearrangement joins TRBV7-2 to TRBJ1-1, with D possibly being TRBD1 (6 bases). This CDR3 has 14 amino acids. CDR1 SGHTA and CDR2 FQGNSA come from the germline V gene. The germline V and J ends were trimmed by 5 bases and 3 bases, with 13 bases remaining between them. This chain's CDR3 is CASSLRGRDTEAFF. The CDR3 coding sequence is TGTGCCAGCAGCCTCAGGGGCCGGGACACTGAAGCTTTCTTT.

This clone was counted once. The chain uses TRBV7-3 and TRBJ2-5, with D unclear. Trimming pared 1 base from V and 5 bases from J, leaving 14 bases between. Looked up from germline, CDR1 is SGHTA and CDR2 is FQGTGA. The CDR3 is 15 residues long. The CDR3 bases are TGTGCCAGCAGCTTAAGAAACTCCATCTCTGAGACCCAGTACTTC. The encoded protein is CASSLRNSISETQYF.

This CDR3 reads CASSPSLRRVETQYF. In DNA form, the CDR3 reads TGTGCCAGCAGCCCCAGCCTTCGCAGGGTTGAGACCCAGTACTTC. The chain is built from TRBV27 and TRBJ2-5, with D perhaps matching TRBD1 (5 bases). This CDR3 is 15 amino acids long. The V end lost 6 bases, the J end lost 5 bases, and 19 bases lay between the germline ends. Germline CDR1 reads MNHEY; CDR2 reads SMNVEV (reference sequence).

The genes are TRBV2 and TRBJ2-7, with D possibly matching TRBD1 (6 bases). The germline V and J ends were trimmed by 6 bases and 5 bases, with 11 bases remaining between them. Germline lookup yields CDR1 SNHLY and CDR2 FYNNEI. The CDR3 loop spans 12 amino acids. The CDR3 DNA reads TGTGCCAGCAGGACAGGTGAAAACGAGCAGTACTTC. This sequence encodes CASRTGENEQYF.

The genes are TRBV2 and TRBJ1-5; D is perhaps TRBD1 (6 bases). V gave up 7 bases and J gave up 6 bases, with 19 bases separating them. CDR1 SNHLY and CDR2 FYNNEI come from the germline V gene. The CDR3 has 15 residues. Here the CDR3 reads CASTQEGGVAQPQHF. CDR3 sequence (DNA): TGTGCCAGCACCCAAGAAGGGGGGGTTGCTCAGCCCCAGCATTTT.

The V gene is TRBV20-1, the J gene TRBJ2-1, with TRBD2 as a possible D gene (5 bases). Deletions cut 5 bases from V and 7 bases from J, with 9 bases between. The CDR3 has 11 amino acids. The germline V gene encodes CDR1 DFQATT and CDR2 SNEGSKA (reference sequence). CDR3 region: CSALRRNEQFF. The CDR3 region has the DNA TGCAGTGCTCTCAGGAGGAATGAGCAGTTCTTC.

The gene calls are TRBV28 and TRBJ1-1; 7 positions match TRBD1. J was trimmed by 4 bases and V by 6 bases; bases with no gene match: 8. The CDR3 is 14 residues long. CDR1 MDHEN and CDR2 SYDVKM come from the germline V gene. CDR3 protein: CASRRQGGFTEAFF. CDR3 DNA: TGTGCCAGCAGAAGACAGGGTGGGTTCACTGAAGCTTTCTTT.